One sample yielded the 26 T cell receptor beta chains listed below, sequenced in a study of cytomegalovirus exposure and HLA in healthy donors. The primer mix had 60 Vbeta and 13 Jbeta primers. Profiled with immunoSEQ multiplex PCR; TCRdb holds only in-frame clones, not every one. Counted here are about 180,000 clones, approximately 85% occurring once; the ten biggest clones make up roughly 5%. The sequenced sample consisted of PBMCs. The receptors were sampled from a girl under 18 in good health and CMV-seropositive.

V gene TRBV4-1 combines with J gene TRBJ2-7; tentative D call: TRBD2 (6 bases). This CDR3 is built from 14 residues. Trimming took 4 bases from V and 2 from J, leaving 12 bases between them. The germline V gene has CDR1 MGHRA and CDR2 YSYEKL. In DNA form, the CDR3 reads TGCGCCAGCAGCCTAGCTCCGGGGGCCTACGAGCAGTACTTC. Its protein product is CASSLAPGAYEQYF.

The rearrangement joins TRBV7-8 to TRBJ1-2, with D unclear. The V gene's germline CDR1 is SGHVS and CDR2 FQNEAQ. The CDR3 loop spans 15 amino acids. Between the trimmed V and J ends, which lost 1 base and 3 bases, there was a span of 12 bases. CDR3 residues: CASSLGPGVDYGYTF. The DNA of the CDR3 is TGTGCCAGCAGCTTAGGGCCCGGGGTCGACTATGGCTACACCTTC.

The CDR3 sequence is CSAWRSDGYTF. CDR3 in DNA: TGCAGTGCTTGGAGGAGCGATGGCTACACCTTC. This sequence joins TRBV20-1 and TRBJ1-2; D gene uncertain. Germline V gene data show CDR1 as DFQATT and CDR2 as SNEGSKA (reference sequence). V lost 5 bases and J lost 6, with 10 bases in between. The CDR3 is 11 residues long.

The J gene is TRBJ1-1, the V gene TRBV6-5; perhaps TRBD1 as D (5 bases). Trimming left V 3 bases short and J 3 bases short, with 11 bases between. Per the germline V gene, CDR1 is MNHEY and CDR2 is SVGAGI. The CDR3 covers 14 residues. The CDR3 loop reads CASSYFRGDTEAFF. Written as DNA, the CDR3 is TGTGCCAGCAGTTATTTTCGGGGGGACACTGAAGCTTTCTTT.

This chain links TRBV9 with TRBJ1-5, with TRBD1 matching 7 bases. V was clipped by 0 bases and J by 7 bases; unmatched bases: 7. The CDR3 runs 15 residues. Germline V gene data show CDR1 as SGDLS and CDR2 as YYNGEE. CDR3 sequence (DNA): TGTGCCAGCAGCGTAGCGGAAGGGGGCGGGCAGCCCCAGCATTTT. This sequence encodes CASSVAEGGGQPQHF.

The chain uses TRBV29-1 and TRBJ2-3; 8 bases are shared with TRBD1. The CDR3 length is 15 residues. V gave up 4 bases and J gave up 1 base; unmatched junction bases: 7. Germline CDR1 and CDR2: SQVTM and ANQGSEA. CDR3 in amino acids: CSVGRTGSGTDTQYF. The CDR3, as DNA: TGCAGCGTTGGACGGACAGGGTCCGGCACAGATACGCAGTATTTT.

The V call is TRBV19, the J call TRBJ1-1; a possible D gene is TRBD1 (6 bases). Germline values: CDR1 LNHDA, CDR2 SQIVND (reference sequence). There are 13 residues in the CDR3. The germline V and J ends were trimmed by 5 bases and 5 bases, with 12 bases remaining between them. CDR3 in DNA: TGTGCCAGTAGTCTACACAGGGATACTGAAGCTTTCTTT. It specifies CASSLHRDTEAFF.

The rearrangement uses TRBV9 and TRBJ1-5; D unresolved. The germline CDR1 and CDR2 sequences are SGDLS and YYNGEE. The ends were cut back, 0 bases at V and 3 bases at J, with 10 bases in the middle. This CDR3 has 15 residues. The chain's CDR3 is CASSVGGSYNQPQHF. CDR3 coding DNA: TGTGCCAGCAGCGTAGGAGGGTCCTACAATCAGCCCCAGCATTTT.

This clone was detected a few times. This rearrangement joins TRBV1 to TRBJ2-7; the D call TRBD2 from the table was never checked on the DNA. TRBV1 is a listed pseudogene. There are 15 residues in the CDR3. The chain's CDR3 is CTSSQTPTGAGEQYF. CDR3 DNA: TGCACCAGCAGCCAAACCCCGACGGGAGCGGGCGAGCAGTACTTC.

J is TRBJ2-1 and V is TRBV19; 8 positions agree with TRBD2. V shed 3 bases, J shed 3 bases, and the junction held 4 bases outside the gene matches. The V gene's germline CDR1 is LNHDA and CDR2 SQIVND (reference sequence). This CDR3 has 15 amino acids. The chain's CDR3 is CASSITGGSYNEQFF. CDR3 DNA: TGTGCCAGTAGTATTACGGGGGGGAGCTACAATGAGCAGTTCTTC.

The V call is TRBV2, the J call TRBJ2-1; unclear D gene. This CDR3 comprises 16 residues. CDR1 is SNHLY and CDR2 is FYNNEI in the germline V gene. The germline V and J ends were trimmed by 4 bases and 5 bases, with 18 bases remaining between them. CDR3 sequence: CASSGKGGSAHNEQFF. In DNA, the CDR3 is TGTGCCAGCAGTGGTAAAGGCGGTTCGGCCCACAATGAGCAGTTCTTC.

The rearrangement uses TRBV6-5 and TRBJ1-3; 7 nucleotides align to TRBD1. The ends lost 2 bases at V and 2 bases at J; junction bases unmatched: 6. Germline V CDR1 and CDR2: MNHEY, SVGAGI. CDR3 size: 16 residues. The CDR3 is CASSYRTGGAGNTIYF. CDR3 in DNA: TGTGCCAGCAGTTACCGGACAGGAGGAGCTGGAAACACCATATATTTT.

The chain is built from TRBV4-2 and TRBJ1-1; D uncertain. CDR3 length: 17 residues. Trimming took 1 base from V and 1 from J, leaving 16 bases between them. CDR1 LGHNA and CDR2 YNFKEQ come from the germline V gene. In DNA, the CDR3 is TGTGCCAGCAGCCAAGTTCGGGTTCTGCCTCCGAACACTGAAGCTTTCTTT. Translation gives CASSQVRVLPPNTEAFF.

This chain joins TRBV2 and TRBJ1-2; TRBD1 is a possible D gene (5 bases). Germline V gene sequence: CDR1 SNHLY, CDR2 FYNNEI. The CDR3 runs to 15 residues. The V gene lost 0 bases and the J gene lost 5 bases, with 13 bases spanning the gap. CDR3 in amino acids: CASSEAGQGLYGYTF. The DNA of the CDR3 is TGTGCCAGCAGTGAAGCGGGCCAGGGCCTATATGGCTACACCTTC.

The chain uses TRBV11-2 and TRBJ2-2, with 13 bases lining up with TRBD2. The CDR3 is made up of 17 amino acids. Per germline, CDR1 SGHAT and CDR2 FQNNGV. With 5 bases clipped from V and 6 bases from J, the junction kept 9 bases outside the gene matches. The CDR3 sequence is CASSPPFGTSGAGELFF. In DNA, the CDR3 is TGTGCCAGCAGCCCCCCCTTCGGGACTAGCGGGGCCGGGGAGCTGTTTTTT.

The rearrangement links TRBV5-1 to TRBJ2-5; 9 bases align to TRBD2. V lost 0 bases to trimming and J lost 4 bases; unmatched junction nucleotides: 7. The V gene's germline CDR1 is SGHRS and CDR2 YFSETQ. The length of the CDR3 is 16 residues. The DNA of the CDR3 is TGCGCCAGCAGCTTGGAGGTAGCGGGGGCTCGAGAGACCCAGTACTTC. Its protein product is CASSLEVAGARETQYF.

The rearrangement uses TRBV6-5 and TRBJ1-1, with no clear D. V shed 4 bases and J shed 6 bases, with 6 bases lying between them. The length of the CDR3 is 11 residues. Germline CDR1 and CDR2: MNHEY and SVGAGI. CDR3 region: CASSSSPEAFF. The CDR3 coding sequence is TGTGCCAGCAGTTCAAGCCCTGAAGCTTTCTTT.

This clone showed up just a few times. This chain connects TRBV18 to TRBJ1-1; possible D gene TRBD1, 6 bases. The germline gives CDR1 KGHSH, CDR2 LQKENI. The CDR3 is 15 residues long. Trimming pared 5 bases from V and 3 bases from J, leaving 16 bases between. CDR3 coding DNA: TGTGCCAGCTCAGACCACAGGGTATGGTACACTGAAGCTTTCTTT. This encodes CASSDHRVWYTEAFF.

As to this clone: A much larger clone is a single base away; this may be a read error. This chain connects TRBV2 to TRBJ1-5; no firm D call. Germline V gives CDR1 SNHLY, CDR2 FYNNEI. V was pared by 4 bases and J by 0 bases, with 4 bases between. There are 13 residues in the CDR3. In DNA form, the CDR3 reads TGTGCCAGCAGTGCAGATAGCAATCAGCCCCAGCATTTT. Translation: CASSADSNQPQHF.

The chain combines TRBV27 with TRBJ2-1, with 7 bases identical to TRBD1. The V gene end was trimmed by 6 bases and the J gene end by 2 bases; junction bases not matched to a gene: 7. Germline V gives CDR1 MNHEY, CDR2 SMNVEV (reference sequence). CDR3 length equals 15 residues. DNA for the CDR3: TGTGCCAGCAGCAACCTGGGGACAGCCTACAATGAGCAGTTCTTC. As protein: CASSNLGTAYNEQFF.

This clone was recorded only once. The chain combines TRBV21-1 with TRBJ1-1; no DNA check was done on the table's D call, TRBD1. TRBV21-1 represents a pseudogene. The CDR3 is 15 amino acids. In DNA form, the CDR3 reads TGTGCCAGCAGCAAAGTCCAGGGAATGAACACTGAAGCTTTCTTT. Encoded protein: CASSKVQGMNTEAFF.

The chain employs TRBV7-9 and TRBJ1-1; 7 bases line up with TRBD1. V lost 5 bases, J lost 1 base, and 7 bases stayed unmatched. Germline CDR1 reads SEHNR; CDR2 reads FQNEAQ (reference sequence). This CDR3 is built from 15 residues. CDR3 sequence (DNA): TGTGCCAGCAGCGATCGGACAGGAAAGAACACTGAAGCTTTCTTT. Protein product: CASSDRTGKNTEAFF.

J is TRBJ1-5 and V is TRBV7-9; a weak D match, TRBD1 (6 bases). CDR1 is SEHNR, CDR2 FQNEAQ, per germline (reference sequence). The length of the CDR3 is 14 residues. Trimming took 4 bases from V and 1 from J, leaving 8 bases between them. CDR3 region: CASSSTGSNQPQHF. DNA of the CDR3: TGTGCCAGCAGCTCTACAGGGAGCAATCAGCCCCAGCATTTT.

The V gene is TRBV7-9, the J gene TRBJ1-6, with 7 positions matching TRBD1. Germline lookup yields CDR1 SEHNR and CDR2 FQNEAQ (reference sequence). Trimming removed 3 bases from V and 8 bases from J; junction bases left unmatched: 7. This CDR3 spans 15 amino acids. CDR3 coding DNA: TGTGCCAGCAGCTTTACCACAGGGGTTGATTCACCCCTCCACTTT. Translating gives CASSFTTGVDSPLHF.

The V and J genes are TRBV27 and TRBJ1-5, with TRBD1 identical over 7 bases. The junction had 4 bases not matched to a gene; V was cut back by 4 bases and J by 7 bases. The CDR3 loop spans 13 amino acids. Germline values: CDR1 MNHEY, CDR2 SMNVEV (reference sequence). The CDR3 nucleotides are TGTGCCAGCAGTTCCCGGACAGGCCAGCCCCAGCATTTT. Amino acid sequence: CASSSRTGQPQHF.

The rearrangement joins TRBV27 to TRBJ1-1; a weak D match, TRBD1 (6 bases). This CDR3 has 13 amino acids. Germline CDR1 MNHEY, CDR2 SMNVEV (reference sequence). Trimming removed 6 bases at V and 4 bases at J, with 12 bases between. The DNA for the CDR3 is TGTGCCAGCAGGCTACAGGGTAGCACTGAAGCTTTCTTT. It codes for CASRLQGSTEAFF.